The 15 T cell receptor beta chains presented below share a single source sample, sequenced in a study of blood T cell repertoires in COVID-19. Generated by immunoSEQ multiplex PCR, the TCRdb table keeps only in-frame clones and is missing some. The repertoire holds about 210,000 clones, with approximately 85% as singletons. The material sequenced was peripheral blood. The source is a woman in her sixties or seventies with COVID-19, enrolled during active disease.

The chain links TRBV7-2 to TRBJ1-1; 7 bases map to TRBD1. The V gene end was trimmed by 4 bases and the J gene end by 0 bases; junction bases not matched to a gene: 5. The CDR3 extends over 15 amino acids. Per the germline V gene, CDR1 is SGHTA and CDR2 is FQGNSA. As DNA, the CDR3 is TGTGCCAGCAGCTCAATCAGGGGGATGAACACTGAAGCTTTCTTT. Protein: CASSSIRGMNTEAFF.

V and J are TRBV30 and TRBJ1-2; possible D gene TRBD1, 5 bases. CDR1 and CDR2 (germline): GTSNPN, SVGIG (reference sequence). Trimming stripped 2 bases from V and 2 bases from J, with 12 bases between. The CDR3 spans 14 residues. The CDR3 region has the DNA TGTGCCTGGAGTCGGGCGGGGCGGAACTATGGCTACACCTTC. It encodes CAWSRAGRNYGYTF.

The V call is TRBV29-1, the J call TRBJ1-1; no firm D call. The germline V and J ends were trimmed by 4 bases and 0 bases, with 12 bases remaining between them. This CDR3 has 14 amino acids. Germline CDR1 reads SQVTM; CDR2 reads ANQGSEA. The CDR3 region is CSVALVLMNTEAFF. CDR3 DNA sequence: TGCAGCGTTGCTCTCGTGTTAATGAACACTGAAGCTTTCTTT.

J is TRBJ1-1 and V is TRBV7-8; tentatively, D is TRBD1 (5 bases). This CDR3 spans 14 amino acids. Trimming took off 7 bases at V and 3 bases at J, with 15 bases between the two ends. Germline CDR1 and CDR2: SGHVS and FQNEAQ. CDR3 sequence: CASNNLQGHTEAFF. CDR3 DNA: TGTGCCAGCAACAACCTCCAGGGCCACACTGAAGCTTTCTTT.

The CDR3 region is CASSFAPGTNSPLHF. The CDR3 DNA reads as TGTGCCAGCAGCTTCGCCCCAGGGACAAATTCACCCCTCCACTTT. The chain recombines TRBV11-2 with TRBJ1-6, with D maybe TRBD1 (6 bases). Germline CDR1 and CDR2: SGHAT and FQNNGV. This CDR3 is 15 amino acids long. V was clipped by 3 bases and J by 7 bases, with 13 bases between them.

The chain couples TRBV15 to TRBJ2-5; D not certain. This CDR3 is 12 amino acids long. The V end was cut by 5 bases, the J end by 5 bases, with 9 bases between. Germline V CDR1 and CDR2: LNHNV, YYDKDF (reference sequence). The CDR3 bases are TGTGCCACCAGCGAAATCGGGGAGACCCAGTACTTC. Residues: CATSEIGETQYF.

The table lists this clone with a few counts. V and J are TRBV2 and TRBJ2-7; weak D call: TRBD1 (5 bases). Trimming shortened V by 5 bases and J by 2 bases, and 13 bases separated the two germline ends. CDR3 length: 14 residues. CDR1 is SNHLY, CDR2 FYNNEI, per germline. CDR3 bases: TGTGCCAGCAGTATTACGACAGAAACCTACGAGCAGTACTTC. Translation gives CASSITTETYEQYF.

The chain recombines TRBV24-1 with TRBJ1-5, with no clear D. This CDR3 region has 14 residues. V was clipped by 5 bases and J by 6 bases, with 13 bases between them. The V gene's germline CDR1 is KGHDR and CDR2 SFDVKD. CDR3 loop: CATSGTSGFQPQHF. The CDR3 nucleotides are TGTGCCACCAGTGGAACCTCTGGCTTTCAGCCCCAGCATTTT.

Here the CDR3 reads CASSDPFSVGNTIYF. DNA of the CDR3: TGTGCCAGCAGTGACCCATTTTCGGTTGGAAACACCATATATTTT. The J gene is TRBJ1-3, the V gene TRBV6-1; no clear D. This CDR3 has 15 residues. Germline V CDR1 and CDR2: MNHNS, SASEGT. Trimming took off 3 bases at V and 3 bases at J, with 12 bases between the two ends.

This sequence joins TRBV11-3 and TRBJ2-5, with 10 bases aligning to TRBD2. With 2 bases clipped from V and 4 bases from J, the junction kept 7 bases outside the gene matches. Germline V gene lookup returns CDR1 SGHNT and CDR2 YENEEA. CDR3 length: 16 residues. The CDR3, as DNA: TGTGCCAGCAGCTTATCTAGCGGGGGTATCTTAGAGACCCAGTACTTC. It yields the protein CASSLSSGGILETQYF.

This chain uses TRBV5-1 with TRBJ1-2; D call uncertain. The CDR3 is 14 amino acids. Per the germline V gene, CDR1 is SGHRS and CDR2 is YFSETQ. V shed 5 bases and J shed 2 bases, with 13 bases lying between them. The CDR3 bases are TGCGCCAGCAGGGCAGTAACGCAGAACTATGGCTACACCTTC. It encodes CASRAVTQNYGYTF. The variable domain in full, with the rest retrieved from reference TRBV5-1 and TRBJ1-2, is KAGVTQTPRYLIKTRGQQVTLSCSPISGHRSVSWYQQTPGQGLQFLFEYFSETQRNKGNFPGRFSGRQFSNSRSEMNVSTLELGDSALYLCASRAVTQNYGYTFGSGTRLTVV.

The chain joins TRBV7-2 to TRBJ1-1; no clear D. This CDR3 spans 12 amino acids. Looked up from germline, CDR1 is SGHTA and CDR2 is FQGNSA. The V end was cut by 1 base, the J end by 8 bases, with 8 bases between. The CDR3 is CASSLGAFEAFF. The CDR3 nucleotides are TGTGCCAGCAGCTTAGGGGCTTTCGAAGCTTTCTTT.

The gene calls are TRBV7-2 and TRBJ1-2; D gene unclear. The CDR3 extends over 15 amino acids. V was pared by 1 base and J by 2 bases, with 11 bases between. The germline V gene has CDR1 SGHTA and CDR2 FQGNSA. The chain's CDR3 is CASSLGAPPNYGYTF. The CDR3 nucleotides are TGTGCCAGCAGCTTAGGTGCGCCGCCAAACTATGGCTACACCTTC.

The chain uses TRBV6-6 and TRBJ1-2; D is unresolved. There are 13 residues in the CDR3. From germline, CDR1 is MNHNY and CDR2 SVGAGI (reference sequence). The V end was cut by 6 bases, the J end by 2 bases, with 10 bases between. The CDR3 bases are TGTGCCAGCAGGTATGACACGAACTATGGCTACACCTTC. Translated: CASRYDTNYGYTF.

This chain links TRBV3-1 (or the pseudogene TRBV3-2) with TRBJ1-2; 8 nucleotides agree with TRBD1. V was pared by 5 bases and J by 4 bases, with 0 bases of the junction left unmatched. CDR3 length: 12 amino acids. Per germline, CDR1 LGHDT and CDR2 YNNKEL (reference sequence). The CDR3 DNA reads as TGTGCCAGCAGCGGACAGGGCTATGGCTACACCTTC. Its protein product is CASSGQGYGYTF.